Each of the 22 T cell receptor beta chains below was sequenced from the same sample in a study of beta chain features in type 1 diabetes. No antigen has been identified for these receptors. Study observations and caveats: Type 1 diabetes patients had TCRB CDR3s that were shorter (moderately but significantly so) in all four CD4+ subsets.

Expressed TCRB transcripts were sequenced after all isolated RNA was converted to cDNA. The repertoire was sequenced with immunoSEQ multiplex PCR; TCRdb's copy has only in-frame clones and lacks some. This table has under 200,000 clones, around a tenth appearing once. Input material: central memory CD4+ T cells from blood. The receptor source for this set is a man aged 25-40 years with type 1 diabetes.

The sample holds a few counts of this clone. This sequence joins TRBV4-2 and TRBJ1-5; D is ambiguous. There are 14 residues in the CDR3. Germline lookup yields CDR1 LGHNA and CDR2 YNFKEQ. Trimming pared 3 bases from V and 6 bases from J, leaving 12 bases between. CDR3 sequence reads: CASSQMSVGQPQHF. As DNA, the CDR3 is TGTGCCAGCAGCCAGATGAGTGTCGGTCAGCCCCAGCATTTT.

The V call is TRBV5-1, the J call TRBJ2-7; 8 bases agree with TRBD2. Losses at the gene ends were 3 bases for V and 2 bases for J; bases not matched to a gene: 10. Germline CDR1 is SGHRS and CDR2 is YFSETQ. The CDR3 covers 16 residues. CDR3 in amino acids: CASSSLPALAAYEQYF. The DNA for the CDR3 is TGCGCCAGCAGCTCCCTCCCGGCACTAGCGGCCTACGAGCAGTACTTC.

In this sample, this clone turned up a few times. CDR3 sequence reads: CASKLWTDNTGELFF. In DNA form, the CDR3 reads TGTGCCAGCAAATTATGGACAGATAACACCGGGGAGCTGTTTTTT. The chain uses TRBV7-2 and TRBJ2-2; perhaps TRBD1 as D (6 bases). The CDR3 runs to 15 residues. CDR1 is SGHTA, CDR2 FQGNSA, per germline. Trimming shortened V by 7 bases and J by 2 bases, and 14 bases separated the two germline ends. Using reference TRBV7-2 and TRBJ2-2 for the parts outside the CDR3, the full variable domain is GAGVSQSPSNKVTEKGKDVELRCDPISGHTALYWYRQSLGQGLEFLIYFQGNSAPDKSGLPSDRFSAERTGGSVSTLTIQRTQQEDSAVYLCASKLWTDNTGELFFGEGSRLTVL.

J is TRBJ2-5 and V is TRBV5-1; the D is unclear. Trimming stripped 2 bases from V and 2 bases from J, with 10 bases between. CDR3 size: 14 residues. In germline, CDR1 is SGHRS, CDR2 YFSETQ. CDR3 bases: TGCGCCAGCAGCTTATCGGCCGGGCAAGAGACCCAGTACTTC. Translated: CASSLSAGQETQYF.

This clone turned up a few times. This chain uses TRBV5-1 with TRBJ2-1, with 10 bases identical to TRBD2. This CDR3 is built from 15 residues. Germline assignment: CDR1 SGHRS and CDR2 YFSETQ. V gave up 3 bases and J gave up 6 bases; unmatched junction bases: 6. CDR3 sequence (DNA): TGCGCCAGCAGCTCGCTAGCGGGAGTGGTCAATGAGCAGTTCTTC. This encodes CASSSLAGVVNEQFF. Full variable domain (rest looked up from reference TRBV5-1 and TRBJ2-1): KAGVTQTPRYLIKTRGQQVTLSCSPISGHRSVSWYQQTPGQGLQFLFEYFSETQRNKGNFPGRFSGRQFSNSRSEMNVSTLELGDSALYLCASSSLAGVVNEQFFGPGTRLTVL.

V is TRBV7-9 and J is TRBJ2-5; 7 nucleotides match TRBD2. With 5 bases clipped from V and 9 bases from J, the junction kept 6 bases outside the gene matches. This CDR3 has 12 residues. The V gene's germline CDR1 is SEHNR and CDR2 FQNEAQ (reference sequence). The CDR3 is CASSGGGAAQYF. The CDR3 DNA reads TGTGCCAGCAGCGGCGGGGGAGCGGCCCAGTACTTC.

The rearrangement joins TRBV11-3 to TRBJ2-3; TRBD1 matches at 7 bases. The V gene's germline CDR1 is SGHNT and CDR2 YENEEA. The CDR3 runs to 14 residues. Trimming took 3 bases from V and 3 from J; bases not matched to a gene: 3. CDR3 sequence: CASSLGQSTDTQYF. The CDR3, as DNA: TGTGCCAGCAGCTTGGGACAGTCGACAGATACGCAGTATTTT. The full variable domain, with the rest looked up from reference TRBV11-3 and TRBJ2-3, is EAGVVQSPRYKIIEKKQPVAFWCNPISGHNTLYWYLQNLGQGPELLIRYENEEAVDDSQLPKDRFSAERLKGVDSTLKIQPAELGDSAVYLCASSLGQSTDTQYFGPGTRLTVL.

The V gene is TRBV18, the J gene TRBJ2-7, with 10 bases that match TRBD1. Germline V lookup: CDR1 KGHSH, CDR2 LQKENI. Trimming removed 3 bases from V and 4 bases from J; junction bases left unmatched: 3. This CDR3 is 14 amino acids long. The CDR3 protein is CASSPGQGLYEQYF. DNA for the CDR3: TGTGCCAGCTCACCGGGACAGGGGTTATACGAGCAGTACTTC.

This clone was detected a few times. The same CDR3 can be traced to other DNA sequences in this sample. This chain connects TRBV18 to TRBJ2-5, with no clear D. CDR3 size: 11 residues. With 2 bases removed from V and 5 bases from J, the gap between germline ends came to 3 bases. Germline CDR1 and CDR2: KGHSH and LQKENI. CDR3: CASSPAETQYF. The CDR3 DNA follows: TGTGCCAGCTCACCAGCGGAGACCCAGTACTTC. The full variable domain, with the rest looked up from reference TRBV18 and TRBJ2-5, is NAGVMQNPRHLVRRRGQEARLRCSPMKGHSHVYWYRQLPEEGLKFMVYLQKENIIDESGMPKERFSAEFPKEGPSILRIQQVVRGDSAAYFCASSPAETQYFGPGTRLLVL.

The table lists this clone with many counts. V and J are TRBV18 and TRBJ2-7; D uncertain. CDR1 and CDR2 from the germline V gene are KGHSH and LQKENI. With 1 base removed from V and 4 bases from J, the gap between germline ends came to 5 bases. The CDR3 is made up of 12 amino acids. The DNA for the CDR3 is TGTGCCAGCTCACCACAATCTTACGAGCAGTACTTC. Translation: CASSPQSYEQYF.

The genes are TRBV4-2 and TRBJ2-5, with 9 bases that match TRBD2. The CDR3 spans 18 residues. The V gene's germline CDR1 is LGHNA and CDR2 YNFKEQ. Germline trimming cut 3 bases from V and 1 base from J; bases unmatched to any gene: 12. CDR3 nucleotides: TGTGCCAGCAGCCACGACCCGGGACTAGCTTCGGTCCAAGAGACCCAGTACTTC. Amino acid sequence: CASSHDPGLASVQETQYF.

The sample holds a few counts of this clone. The gene calls are TRBV20-1 and TRBJ1-1; TRBD1 is a possible D gene (5 bases). Germline V gene sequence: CDR1 DFQATT, CDR2 SNEGSKA (reference sequence). The CDR3 sequence is 11 residues long. Between the trimmed V and J ends, which lost 3 bases and 8 bases, there was a span of 10 bases. The CDR3 sequence is CSASRAGEAFF. As DNA, the CDR3 is TGCAGTGCTAGTAGGGCAGGGGAAGCTTTCTTT.

This clone has more than one count but fewer than ten. The rearrangement joins TRBV5-4 to TRBJ2-1; TRBD2 might be the D (6 bases). This CDR3 is 13 amino acids long. V was shortened by 2 bases and J by 9 bases, with 12 bases between the two germline ends. CDR1 and CDR2 (germline): SGHNT, YYREEE (reference sequence). The CDR3 loop is CASSFNTGVEQFF. CDR3 sequence (DNA): TGTGCCAGCAGCTTCAACACGGGAGTTGAGCAGTTCTTC.

This clone was observed a few times. The rearrangement joins TRBV4-2 to TRBJ2-2; the D gene is possibly TRBD2 (5 bases). Germline CDR1 is LGHNA and CDR2 is YNFKEQ. The CDR3 covers 17 residues. Deletions cut 1 base from V and 1 base from J, with 13 bases between. CDR3 nucleotide sequence: TGTGCCAGCAGCCAAGCCGGGGTCGGTCTGAACACCGGGGAGCTGTTTTTT. This gives the protein CASSQAGVGLNTGELFF.

Only a few counts were recorded for this clone. The rearrangement links TRBV29-1 to TRBJ1-3; possible D gene TRBD1, 6 bases. The V and J ends lost 8 bases and 5 bases respectively, with 13 bases between them. Germline V gene sequence: CDR1 SQVTM, CDR2 ANQGSEA. The CDR3 runs 12 residues. CDR3 region: CSLRDNRNTIYF. The CDR3 coding sequence is TGCAGCCTACGGGACAACCGAAACACCATATATTTT.

This clone was found a few times. This chain joins TRBV4-3 and TRBJ2-1; TRBD2 matches 9 bases. There are 15 residues in the CDR3. Germline V gene sequence: CDR1 LGHNA, CDR2 YSLEER. The V segment lost 4 bases and the J segment 5 bases; nucleotides outside the gene matches: 6. This CDR3 reads CASSPGLAENNEQFF. The CDR3 DNA reads TGCGCCAGCAGCCCGGGACTAGCAGAAAACAATGAGCAGTTCTTC.

The rearrangement links TRBV4-3 to TRBJ2-5; TRBD2 matches at 12 bases. The V gene end was trimmed by 5 bases and the J gene end by 4 bases; junction bases not matched to a gene: 5. CDR1 is LGHNA and CDR2 is YSLEER in the germline V gene. The CDR3 sequence is 15 residues long. CDR3 bases: TGCGCCAGCAGCTTGGAGACTAGCGGGAGAGAGACCCAGTACTTC. It codes for CASSLETSGRETQYF.

This chain joins TRBV18 and TRBJ2-3; D might be TRBD2 (5 bases). This CDR3 has 13 amino acids. Germline-derived CDR1 and CDR2 are KGHSH and LQKENI. V shed 6 bases and J shed 1 base, with 8 bases lying between them. CDR3 sequence: CASSSSGTDTQYF. The CDR3 region has the DNA TGTGCCAGCTCGAGTAGCGGCACAGATACGCAGTATTTT. Combining the CDR3 with reference TRBV18 and TRBJ2-3 gives the whole variable domain NAGVMQNPRHLVRRRGQEARLRCSPMKGHSHVYWYRQLPEEGLKFMVYLQKENIIDESGMPKERFSAEFPKEGPSILRIQQVVRGDSAAYFCASSSSGTDTQYFGPGTRLTVL.

This clone was observed a handful of times. This chain connects TRBV30 to TRBJ1-1; a weak D match, TRBD1 (6 bases). The CDR3 is 13 amino acids. V was cut by 0 bases and J by 11 bases, with 16 bases left in between. The germline V gene has CDR1 GTSNPN and CDR2 SVGIG (reference sequence). CDR3 sequence: CAWSVLRQGNAFF. CDR3 nucleotide sequence: TGTGCCTGGAGTGTACTGAGGCAGGGGAACGCTTTCTTT.

The CDR3 bases are TGTGCCAGCAGCTTGGGGGGGGATGGCCACAATGAGCAGTTCTTC. It is translated as CASSLGGDGHNEQFF. The chain joins TRBV7-7 to TRBJ2-1; 7 positions match TRBD2. The CDR3 has 15 amino acids. The ends lost 3 bases at V and 5 bases at J; junction bases unmatched: 7. The germline CDR1 and CDR2 sequences are SSHAT and FNYEAQ (reference sequence).

This rearrangement joins TRBV4-3 to TRBJ2-1; D remains unclear. The CDR3 covers 14 residues. Germline V gene lookup returns CDR1 LGHNA and CDR2 YSLEER. Trimming stripped 2 bases from V and 5 bases from J, with 10 bases between. CDR3 loop: CASSQISADNEQFF. CDR3 nucleotide sequence: TGCGCCAGCAGCCAAATTTCGGCGGACAATGAGCAGTTCTTC.

This clone was seen more than once but under ten times. The rearrangement uses TRBV9 and TRBJ2-6; 7 nucleotides align to TRBD2. From germline, CDR1 is SGDLS and CDR2 YYNGEE. Germline trimming cut 4 bases from V and 0 bases from J; bases unmatched to any gene: 4. The CDR3 covers 16 residues. The CDR3 loop reads CASSLGGSSGANVLTF. CDR3 sequence (DNA): TGTGCCAGCAGCCTGGGAGGGAGCTCTGGGGCCAACGTCCTGACTTTC.